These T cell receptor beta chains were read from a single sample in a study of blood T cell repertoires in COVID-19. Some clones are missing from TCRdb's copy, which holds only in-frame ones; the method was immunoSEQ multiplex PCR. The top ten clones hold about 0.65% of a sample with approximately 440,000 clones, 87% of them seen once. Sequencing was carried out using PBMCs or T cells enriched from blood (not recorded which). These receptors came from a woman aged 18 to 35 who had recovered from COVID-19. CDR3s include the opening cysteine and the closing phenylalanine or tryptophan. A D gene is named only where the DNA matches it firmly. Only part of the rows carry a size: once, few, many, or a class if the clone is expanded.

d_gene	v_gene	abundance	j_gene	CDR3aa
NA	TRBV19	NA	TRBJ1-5	CASSMVWGGQPQHF
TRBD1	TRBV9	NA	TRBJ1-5	CASNLDGTGFQPQHF
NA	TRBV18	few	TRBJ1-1	CASSWAGPGEAFF
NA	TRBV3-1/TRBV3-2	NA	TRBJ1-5	CASSHNMHRNQPQHF
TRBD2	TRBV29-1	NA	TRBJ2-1	CSGQLRLAGGLGEQFF
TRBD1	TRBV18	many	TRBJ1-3	CASSPQGQPGNTIYF
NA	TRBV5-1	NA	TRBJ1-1	CASSLGSGAGAFF
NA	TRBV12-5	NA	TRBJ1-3	CASGLDPPGLGNTIYF
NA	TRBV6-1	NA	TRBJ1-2	CASSEQGLNYGYTF
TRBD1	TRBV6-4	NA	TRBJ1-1	CASRQGAGAEAFF
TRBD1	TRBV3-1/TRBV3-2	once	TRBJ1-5	CASSQDRVQPQHF
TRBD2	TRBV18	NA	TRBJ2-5	CASSPPGGRQTQYF
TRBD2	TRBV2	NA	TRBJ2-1	CASRPLGGGSYNEQFF
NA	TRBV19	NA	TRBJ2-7	CASSMASADSYEQYF
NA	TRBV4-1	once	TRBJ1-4	CASSQTPQGMAKLFF
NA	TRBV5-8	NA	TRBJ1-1	CASSFLIDSQGAEAFF
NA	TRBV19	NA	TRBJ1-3	CASSKGWGATAGNTIYF
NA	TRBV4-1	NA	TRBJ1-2	CASSQGETSWDGYTF
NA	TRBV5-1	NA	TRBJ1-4	CASSLIPGQSNEKLFF
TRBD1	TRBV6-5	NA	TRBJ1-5	CASKGGPSQPQHF
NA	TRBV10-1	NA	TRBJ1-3	CASSHRGRRSGNTIYF
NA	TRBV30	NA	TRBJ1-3	CAWTALRRHHIDTIYF
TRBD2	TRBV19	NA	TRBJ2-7	CASSGLAGGQFYEQYF
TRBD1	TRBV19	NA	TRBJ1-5	CASSRGGQDSNQPQHF
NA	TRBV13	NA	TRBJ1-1	CASSLTGLNTEAFF
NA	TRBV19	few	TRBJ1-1	CASSFNFRETEAFF
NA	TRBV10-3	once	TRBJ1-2	CAISESGRTFGYTF
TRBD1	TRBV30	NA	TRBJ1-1	CASSRDRNTEAFF
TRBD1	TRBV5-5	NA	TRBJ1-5	CASSSTGGSNQPQHF
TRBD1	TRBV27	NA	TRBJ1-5	CASSPQGATQPQHF
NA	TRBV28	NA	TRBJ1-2	CASNRRERYTF
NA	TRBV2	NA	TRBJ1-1	CASSPEAEAFF
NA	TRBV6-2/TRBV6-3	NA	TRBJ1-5	CASSNPINQPQHF
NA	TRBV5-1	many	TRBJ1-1	CASTYSSTAMNTEAFF